These T cell receptor beta chains were read from a single sample in a study of blood T cell repertoires in COVID-19. Measured with immunoSEQ multiplex PCR; TCRdb has only the in-frame clones, and not every one. The data hold 68,000 or so clones, with around 80% observed a single time. Specimen: peripheral blood. These receptors were obtained from a human donor in a cohort sampled during active COVID-19. The CDR3 runs from the conserved cysteine through the conserved F or W. A D gene is named only where the DNA matches it firmly.

J: TRBJ2-7; V: TRBV5-4; D: TRBD1; CDR3: CASSWDSSYEQYF
J: TRBJ2-3; V: TRBV28; D: TRBD2; CDR3: CASSVETSGGRDTQYF
J: TRBJ2-1; V: TRBV3-1/TRBV3-2; D: .; CDR3: CASSQTDNEQFF
J: TRBJ2-3; V: TRBV11-3; D: .; CDR3: CASSRGLVEDTQYF
J: TRBJ1-1; V: TRBV7-6; D: .; CDR3: CASRRINQGLGGTEAFF
J: TRBJ2-7; V: TRBV30; D: TRBD1; CDR3: CAWSPRTGGYEQYF
J: TRBJ2-4; V: TRBV7-2; D: TRBD1; CDR3: CASSLGTGGPVAKNIQYF
J: TRBJ2-4; V: TRBV7-9; D: .; CDR3: CASSLGVKNIQYF
J: TRBJ1-1; V: TRBV6-5; D: TRBD1; CDR3: CASSSNRGRATEAFF
J: TRBJ2-7; V: TRBV7-2; D: .; CDR3: CASNGEGGPIEQYF
J: TRBJ2-1; V: TRBV4-1; D: .; CDR3: CASSRGVVDEQFF
J: TRBJ2-4; V: TRBV5-1; D: TRBD1; CDR3: CASSLRDSPKNIQYF
J: TRBJ2-2; V: TRBV5-1; D: TRBD1; CDR3: CASSTTGGVVTGELFF
J: TRBJ2-3; V: TRBV6-1; D: .; CDR3: CASSAHVGAGRRTDTQYF
J: TRBJ1-5; V: TRBV2; D: .; CDR3: CASSEQGWGNQPQHF
J: TRBJ2-3; V: TRBV18; D: .; CDR3: CASSPPVIAASTDTQYF
J: TRBJ2-1; V: TRBV29-1; D: TRBD2; CDR3: CSVRRGLAGDAEQFF
J: TRBJ2-1; V: TRBV7-3; D: TRBD2; CDR3: CASSSAGTRSNEQFF
J: TRBJ1-2; V: TRBV19; D: .; CDR3: CASSSSLTLSYGYTF
J: TRBJ2-3; V: TRBV30; D: .; CDR3: CAWSRTGGDTQYF
J: TRBJ2-7; V: TRBV29-1; D: TRBD1; CDR3: CSVVRTGSYEQYF
J: TRBJ1-4; V: TRBV28; D: TRBD1; CDR3: CASSRGDRGVFEKLFF
J: TRBJ2-2; V: TRBV6-5; D: .; CDR3: CASSYRRNTGELFF
J: TRBJ2-7; V: TRBV27; D: TRBD2; CDR3: CASSLSAGGTLGEQYF
J: TRBJ2-7; V: TRBV5-1; D: .; CDR3: CASSLDRRHHEQYF
J: TRBJ2-1; V: TRBV6-6; D: TRBD1; CDR3: CASSYGGQGPGNEQFF
J: TRBJ1-6; V: TRBV11-2; D: .; CDR3: CASSRSTDNSPLHF
J: TRBJ1-1; V: TRBV28; D: TRBD1; CDR3: CASSHLGQGAYRTEAFF
J: TRBJ2-1; V: TRBV7-3; D: TRBD2; CDR3: CASSLLGGRTTNEQFF
J: TRBJ2-7; V: TRBV7-2; D: TRBD2; CDR3: CASSWGLAAAYEQYF
J: TRBJ2-6; V: TRBV4-2; D: TRBD1; CDR3: CASSQAGQDTSGANVLTF
J: TRBJ1-5; V: TRBV28; D: .; CDR3: CASSTQGGRGQPQHF
J: TRBJ1-4; V: TRBV27; D: TRBD1; CDR3: CASSLRQGFNEKLFF
J: TRBJ2-2; V: TRBV27; D: TRBD1; CDR3: CATLKQGATGELFF
J: TRBJ2-1; V: TRBV19; D: TRBD2; CDR3: CASRSGSEDKQFF
J: TRBJ2-2; V: TRBV25-1; D: TRBD1; CDR3: CASRGSQGLTGELFF
J: TRBJ2-7; V: TRBV27; D: TRBD2; CDR3: CASTKAGAPYEQYF
J: TRBJ2-2; V: TRBV3-1/TRBV3-2; D: .; CDR3: CASSQTTRNTGELFF
J: TRBJ2-5; V: TRBV19; D: TRBD2; CDR3: CASSIRLRGGREETQYF
J: TRBJ2-1; V: TRBV4-2; D: TRBD2; CDR3: CASSQDVGTGGENEQFF
J: TRBJ1-1; V: TRBV30; D: TRBD1; CDR3: CAWSPQTGAAFF
J: TRBJ1-6; V: TRBV2; D: TRBD1; CDR3: CASRGRQGNSPLHF
J: TRBJ1-2; V: TRBV2; D: .; CDR3: CASSDFQGVGYTF
J: TRBJ2-3; V: TRBV19; D: .; CDR3: CASSSRTLRPPDTQYF
J: TRBJ2-2; V: TRBV18; D: .; CDR3: CASSVSRANTGELFF
J: TRBJ1-4; V: TRBV7-9; D: .; CDR3: CASSHAVGAEGGKLFF
J: TRBJ2-1; V: TRBV28; D: .; CDR3: CASSLCRVCEQFF
J: TRBJ1-5; V: TRBV30; D: .; CDR3: CAWIKRNQPQHF
J: TRBJ1-1; V: TRBV19; D: TRBD1; CDR3: CASRKTGQSEAFF
J: TRBJ2-1; V: TRBV28; D: .; CDR3: CASSPDLHSYNEQFF
J: TRBJ1-1; V: TRBV7-9; D: .; CDR3: CASSAYPGHTEAFF
J: TRBJ2-3; V: TRBV7-6; D: .; CDR3: CASSSQWRGSSTDTQYF
J: TRBJ2-1; V: TRBV20-1; D: .; CDR3: CSARVRGEQFF
J: TRBJ2-1; V: TRBV6-2/TRBV6-3; D: .; CDR3: CASSYRRRDEQFF